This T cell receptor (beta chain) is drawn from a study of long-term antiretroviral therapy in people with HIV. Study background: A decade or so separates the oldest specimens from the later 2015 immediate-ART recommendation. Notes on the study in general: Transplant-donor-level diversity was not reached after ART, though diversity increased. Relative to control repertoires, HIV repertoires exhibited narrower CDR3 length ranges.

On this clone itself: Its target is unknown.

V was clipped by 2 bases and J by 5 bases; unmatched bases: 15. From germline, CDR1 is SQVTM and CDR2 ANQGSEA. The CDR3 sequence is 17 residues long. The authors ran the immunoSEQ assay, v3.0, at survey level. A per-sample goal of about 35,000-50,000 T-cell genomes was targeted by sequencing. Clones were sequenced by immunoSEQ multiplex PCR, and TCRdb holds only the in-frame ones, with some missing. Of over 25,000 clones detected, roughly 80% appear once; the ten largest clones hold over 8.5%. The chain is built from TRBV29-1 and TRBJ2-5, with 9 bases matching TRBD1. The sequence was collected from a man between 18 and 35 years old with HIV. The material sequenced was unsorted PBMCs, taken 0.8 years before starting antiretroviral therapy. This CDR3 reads CSVELVIGTGIEETQYF. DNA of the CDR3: TGCAGCGTTGAATTAGTTATAGGGACAGGGATAGAGGAGACCCAGTACTTC.